The 22 T cell receptor beta chains reported below all come from one sample, sequenced in a study of tumor-infiltrating lymphocytes in primary liver carcinoma. The source material, 20-30 mg of unsorted bulk tissue, was used to co-extract RNA and DNA. A primer in the constant region served to generate TCR beta cDNA from approximately 500 ng of total RNA. ARM-PCR was slightly modified, and three nested multiplex PCR rounds with it gave rise to the TCR beta libraries. Running around 9 cycles apiece, the first two PCR rounds relied on TRBV1-TRBV30 forward primers together with a C-beta reverse primer. A single record per CDR3 protein comes from TCRdb applying MiXCR to the multiplex PCR reads. This sample has approximately 110,000 distinct CDR3 sequences, with about four fifths found just once. Source material: liver tumor tissue from sampling region 3. Subset meaning: tumor region T3, left-lateral pole. The receptors were sampled from a man in his forties or fifties with primary liver carcinoma and hepatitis B virus infection.

The chain carries TRBV10-2 and TRBJ2-1; D is unclear. Trimming left V 7 bases short and J 9 bases short, with 13 bases between. This CDR3 spans 12 amino acids. The V gene's germline CDR1 is WSHSY and CDR2 SAAADI. In nucleotides, the CDR3 is TGCGCCAGCACACGGAGCACAAGTGAGCAGTTCTTC. This encodes CASTRSTSEQFF.

DNA of the CDR3: TGTGCCAGCAGCTTGGCCCGGACAGGGAAGGCTGGGGCCAACGCCCCGACTTTC. This codes for CASSLARTGKAGANAPTF. The V and J genes are TRBV5-6 and TRBJ2-6; the match to TRBD1 covers 8 bases. This CDR3 region has 18 residues. The J segment lost 18 bases and the V segment lost 0 bases, leaving 23 bases of the junction unmatched. Germline CDR1 reads SGHDT; CDR2 reads YYEEEE.

Of note for this clonotype: At one boundary the junction diverges from the germline segment, which might be a read error. The chain is built from TRBV11-3 and TRBJ1-5, with D perhaps matching TRBD1 (5 bases). The CDR3 consists of 15 residues. Germline V gene lookup returns CDR1 SGHNT and CDR2 YENEEA. CDR3 in DNA: TGTGTCAGCAGCTTAGATCTGGGGGTGGCTCATCTCCAGCATTTT. Amino acid sequence: CVSSLDLGVAHLQHF.

This clonotype was seen a few times. This may stem from a read error, because a much larger clone lies one nucleotide away. This chain uses TRBV20-1 with TRBJ2-7; D is possibly TRBD2 (6 bases). The CDR3 is made up of 12 amino acids. Germline V gene sequence: CDR1 DFQATT, CDR2 SNEGSKA (reference sequence). Written as DNA, the CDR3 is TGCAGTGCTAGTTCGCAGGACTACAAGCAGTACTTC. Translating it yields CSASSQDYKQYF.

About this clonotype itself: A read error may produce the germline difference seen at one junction end. This rearrangement joins TRBV10-3 to TRBJ1-2; a weak D match, TRBD1 (5 bases). CDR3 length: 13 residues. The germline CDR1 and CDR2 sequences are ENHRY and SYGVKD. CDR3 sequence reads: CTINGAGHYGYTF. The CDR3 DNA sequence: TGTACCATCAATGGGGCAGGACACTATGGCTACACCTTC.

This clonotype occurred once. This clone may be a read error of a much larger clone one base away. This chain uses TRBV19 with TRBJ2-3; D might be TRBD2 (6 bases). V was clipped by 5 bases and J by 3 bases, with 18 bases between them. Germline lookup yields CDR1 LNHDA and CDR2 SQIVND (reference sequence). The CDR3 runs 16 residues. The CDR3, as DNA: TGTGCCAGTAGTCGGCCTAACGGGAGTAAAACAGATACGCAGTATTTT. It yields the protein CASSRPNGSKTDTQYF.

On this clonotype itself: This clone may be a read error of a much larger clone one base away. CDR3 residues: CAWRAAVQHNEKLFF. The CDR3 DNA reads as TGTGCCTGGAGGGCCGCGGTGCAGCATAATGAAAAACTGTTTTTT. The chain combines TRBV30 with TRBJ1-4; D call uncertain. Per germline, CDR1 GTSNPN and CDR2 SVGIG (reference sequence). CDR3 length: 15 amino acids. The ends were cut back, 3 bases at V and 4 bases at J, with 15 bases in the middle.

With respect to this clonotype: The missing conserved phenylalanine or tryptophan at the end of this CDR3 makes a read error likely. No DNA is shown, since the ends of the CDR3 on it are uncertain; the CDR3 is the one TCRdb lists. The chain links TRBV11-1 to TRBJ1-6; the table's D call TRBD1 went unverified against the DNA. Germline V CDR1 and CDR2: SGHAT, FQDESV (reference sequence). The CDR3 is made up of 13 amino acids, end residues included. This chain's CDR3 is CASSRTLVSSFHL.

Regarding this clonotype: The junction departs from germline at one end; a sequencing error may be responsible. The J gene is TRBJ2-1, the V gene TRBV12-3 or TRBV12-4, with 7 bases that match TRBD2. CDR3 size: 15 residues. The CDR3 DNA reads TGTACCAGCATCCTCAGCGGGGAGGGCTGCAATGAGCAGTTCTTC. Translated: CTSILSGEGCNEQFF.

A word on this clonotype: An end of the junction differs from the germline gene, which may be a read error. CDR3 in amino acids: CANSLDNNEQFF. In nucleotides, the CDR3 is TGTGCCAACAGTTTAGATAATAATGAGCAGTTCTTC. V gene TRBV12-3 or TRBV12-4 combines with J gene TRBJ2-1; D unclear. This CDR3 spans 12 amino acids.

About this clonotype itself: The germline gene is not matched at one end of the junction; a read error may be the cause. CDR3 DNA sequence: TGCAGCGTTCAGCCAAGGGGGGGCAAAGAGCAGTTATTC. This encodes CSVQPRGGKEQLF. The chain uses TRBV29-1 and TRBJ2-1; D may be TRBD2 (7 bases). Germline lookup yields CDR1 SQVTM and CDR2 ANQGSEA. The length of the CDR3 is 13 residues.

For this clonotype: Sequence at one end of the junction differs from germline and may be a read error. The chain couples TRBV6-2 or TRBV6-3 to TRBJ2-7, with 9 nucleotides matching TRBD1. There are 14 residues in the CDR3. The germline CDR1 and CDR2 sequences are MNHEY and SVGEGT. In DNA form, the CDR3 reads TGTGCTAGCAGCATCCGGGACAGGGCCCATGAGCAGTACTTC. This encodes CASSIRDRAHEQYF.

This chain joins TRBV6-1 and TRBJ1-2; D is uncertain. The CDR3 contains 12 residues. Germline lookup yields CDR1 MNHNS and CDR2 SASEGT. Trimming cost V 10 bases and J 3 bases, with 12 bases left between them. The CDR3 region is CAIRMADYGYTF. As DNA, the CDR3 is TGTGCCATCAGAATGGCGGACTATGGCTACACCTTC.

The rearrangement links TRBV6-1 to TRBJ2-1; 7 bases agree with TRBD2. Germline CDR1 is MNHNS and CDR2 is SASEGT. The CDR3 extends over 15 amino acids. The ends lost 4 bases at V and 4 bases at J; junction bases unmatched: 7. CDR3 sequence (DNA): TGTGCCAGCAGTGTAGGACTAGGGGTATACAATGAGCAGTTCTTC. Translated: CASSVGLGVYNEQFF.

As concerns this clonotype: Germline is not matched at one junction end, which may reflect a read error. The CDR3 reads CASSQDRAREATNEKLFF. CDR3 bases: TGTGCCAGCAGCCAAGATCGTGCGCGGGAGGCAACTAATGAAAAATTGTTTTTT. The chain recombines TRBV4-2 with TRBJ1-4, with no clear D. Germline loops: CDR1 LGHNA, CDR2 YNFKEQ. The CDR3 spans 18 residues.

A word on this clonotype: One end of the junction does not line up with germline, which may come from a read error. The CDR3 reads CASSQAGGQLFF. CDR3 in DNA: TGCGCTAGCAGCCAAGCCGGGGGGCAGCTGTTTTTT. The chain recombines TRBV4-3 with TRBJ2-2; tentative D call: TRBD2 (7 bases). Germline loops: CDR1 LGHNA, CDR2 YSLEER. The CDR3 is made up of 12 amino acids.

On this clonotype itself: Possible read error: a much larger clone is one base away. The V gene is TRBV28, the J gene TRBJ2-5; D remains ambiguous. Deletions cut 8 bases from V and 0 bases from J, with 16 bases between. There are 15 residues in the CDR3. Germline V gene data show CDR1 as MDHEN and CDR2 as SYDVKM. The DNA for the CDR3 is TGTGCCAGCTTTCCGGGCGGAGCTCACCAAGAGACCCAGTACTTC. Translated, it gives CASFPGGAHQETQYF.

About this clonotype itself: In this CDR3 the conserved last residue, phenylalanine or tryptophan, is missing, so a read error is likely. The chain recombines TRBV29-1 with TRBJ2-2; tentative D call: TRBD2 (6 bases). The V gene's germline CDR1 is SQVTM and CDR2 ANQGSEA. The CDR3 is 16 residues long. As DNA, the CDR3 is TGCAACGTTGCGGGATTAGCGGCAACGAACACCGGGGAGCTGTTTCTT. Protein sequence: CNVAGLAATNTGELFL.

This clonotype came up a few times. A much larger clone differs by one base, so this may be a read error. The rearrangement uses TRBV5-1 and TRBJ2-3; TRBD2 agrees at 7 bases. The V gene's germline CDR1 is SGHRS and CDR2 YFSETQ. The CDR3 loop spans 14 amino acids. The CDR3 DNA follows: TGCCCCAGCAGTGGGGGAGGGCAGGAAGATACGCAGTATTTT. Protein: CPSSGGGQEDTQYF.

This rearrangement joins TRBV11-2 to TRBJ2-5; D is perhaps TRBD2 (6 bases). This CDR3 contains 15 residues. The germline V gene has CDR1 SGHAT and CDR2 FQNNGV. V was clipped by 2 bases and J by 8 bases, with 18 bases between them. CDR3 bases: TGTGCCAGCAGCTTACCCGTGCATGGAGGGGAAACCCAGTACTTC. This translates into CASSLPVHGGETQYF.

The genes are TRBV6-1 and TRBJ1-3, with D perhaps TRBD1 (5 bases). This CDR3 is 13 amino acids long. From germline, CDR1 is MNHNS and CDR2 SASEGT. Trimming removed 10 bases from V and 9 bases from J, with 19 bases in between. The CDR3 nucleotides are TGTGCCACCTATACGAGGGGAAACACCACCATATATTTT. Translating it yields CATYTRGNTTIYF.

About this clonotype itself: The junction and the germline gene differ at one end; a read error may be behind it. The chain has TRBV12-3 or TRBV12-4 and TRBJ1-1, with D possibly matching TRBD1 (5 bases). The CDR3 runs 14 residues. The CDR3 coding sequence is TGTGCCAGCAGTCCCCCCAGGGCAAGCATTGAAGTTTTCTTT. Translated, it gives CASSPPRASIEVFF.